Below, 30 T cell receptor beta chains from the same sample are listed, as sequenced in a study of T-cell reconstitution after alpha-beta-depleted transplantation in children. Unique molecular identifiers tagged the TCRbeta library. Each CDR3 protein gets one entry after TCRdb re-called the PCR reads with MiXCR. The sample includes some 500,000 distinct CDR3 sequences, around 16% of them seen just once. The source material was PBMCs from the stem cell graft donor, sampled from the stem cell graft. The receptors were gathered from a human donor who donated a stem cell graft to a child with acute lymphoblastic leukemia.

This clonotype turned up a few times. The CDR3 is CASSQVTLGYNEQFF. CDR3 coding DNA: TGTGCCAGCAGCCAAGTGACGCTCGGGTACAATGAGCAGTTCTTC. The chain links TRBV7-3 to TRBJ2-1; D unresolved. The V gene's germline CDR1 is SGHTA and CDR2 FQGTGA. The V and J ends lost 5 bases and 4 bases respectively, with 15 bases between them. The CDR3 runs to 15 residues.

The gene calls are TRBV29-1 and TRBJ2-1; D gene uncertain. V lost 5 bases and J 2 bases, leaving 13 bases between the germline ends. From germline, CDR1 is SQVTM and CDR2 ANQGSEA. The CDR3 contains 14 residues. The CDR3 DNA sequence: TGCAGCGTTTTCGCCAGCGCTGCCTACAATGAGCAGTTCTTC. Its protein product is CSVFASAAYNEQFF.

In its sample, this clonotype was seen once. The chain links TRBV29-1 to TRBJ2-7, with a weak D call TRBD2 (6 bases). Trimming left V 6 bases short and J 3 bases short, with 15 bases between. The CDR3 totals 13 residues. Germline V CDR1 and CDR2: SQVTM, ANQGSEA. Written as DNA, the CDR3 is TGCAGCGTGGTCCGCGGGGCAGGCTACGAGCAGTACTTC. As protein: CSVVRGAGYEQYF.

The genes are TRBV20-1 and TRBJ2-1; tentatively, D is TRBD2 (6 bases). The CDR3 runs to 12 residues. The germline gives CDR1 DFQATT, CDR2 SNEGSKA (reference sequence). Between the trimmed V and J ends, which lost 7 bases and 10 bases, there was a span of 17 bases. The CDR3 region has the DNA TGCAGTGATCGCGGGATTGGCAGGGAGCAGTTCTTC. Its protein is CSDRGIGREQFF.

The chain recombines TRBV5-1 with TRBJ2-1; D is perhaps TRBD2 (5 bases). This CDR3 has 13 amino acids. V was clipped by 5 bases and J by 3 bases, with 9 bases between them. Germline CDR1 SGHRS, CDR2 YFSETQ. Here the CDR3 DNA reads TGCGCCAGCAGGGCGGGCAGCTACAATGAGCAGTTCTTC. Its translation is CASRAGSYNEQFF.

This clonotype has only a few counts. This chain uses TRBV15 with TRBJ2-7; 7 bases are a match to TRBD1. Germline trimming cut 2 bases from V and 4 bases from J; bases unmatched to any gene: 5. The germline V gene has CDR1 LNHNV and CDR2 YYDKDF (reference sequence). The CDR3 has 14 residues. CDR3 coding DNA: TGTGCCACCAGCAGAATGACAGGGTATTACGAGCAGTACTTC. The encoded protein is CATSRMTGYYEQYF.

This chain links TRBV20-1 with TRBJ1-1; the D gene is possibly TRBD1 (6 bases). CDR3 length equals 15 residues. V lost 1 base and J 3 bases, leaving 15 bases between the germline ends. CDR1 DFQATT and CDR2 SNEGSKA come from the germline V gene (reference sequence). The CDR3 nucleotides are TGCAGTGCTAGAGTCCTACAGGGAGGGGACACTGAAGCTTTCTTT. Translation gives CSARVLQGGDTEAFF.

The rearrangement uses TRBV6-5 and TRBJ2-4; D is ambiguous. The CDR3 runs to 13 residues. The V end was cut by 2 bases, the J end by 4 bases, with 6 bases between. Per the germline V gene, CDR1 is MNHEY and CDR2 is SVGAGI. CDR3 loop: CASSYGGKNIQYF. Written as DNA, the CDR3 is TGTGCCAGCAGTTACGGTGGGAAAAACATTCAGTACTTC.

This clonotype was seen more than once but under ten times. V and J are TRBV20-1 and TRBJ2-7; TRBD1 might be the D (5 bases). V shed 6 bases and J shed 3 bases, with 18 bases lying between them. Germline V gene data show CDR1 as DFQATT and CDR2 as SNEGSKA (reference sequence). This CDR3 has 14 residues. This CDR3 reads CSAQPRQTYYEQYF. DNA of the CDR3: TGCAGTGCACAACCTAGACAGACATACTACGAGCAGTACTTC.

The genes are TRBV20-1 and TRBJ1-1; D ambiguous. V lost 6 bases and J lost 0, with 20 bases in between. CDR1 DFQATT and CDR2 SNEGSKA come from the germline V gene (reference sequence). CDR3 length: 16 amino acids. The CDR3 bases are TGCAGTGCCCCTTCAACCCGTGGGGATCTGAACACTGAAGCTTTCTTT. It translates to CSAPSTRGDLNTEAFF.

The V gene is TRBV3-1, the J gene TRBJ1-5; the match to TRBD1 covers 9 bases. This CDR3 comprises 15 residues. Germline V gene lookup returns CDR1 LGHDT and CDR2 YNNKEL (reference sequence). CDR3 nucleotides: TGTGCGGACAGGGGTTGGTCCTATAGCAATCAGCCCCAGCATTTT. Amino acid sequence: CADRGWSYSNQPQHF.

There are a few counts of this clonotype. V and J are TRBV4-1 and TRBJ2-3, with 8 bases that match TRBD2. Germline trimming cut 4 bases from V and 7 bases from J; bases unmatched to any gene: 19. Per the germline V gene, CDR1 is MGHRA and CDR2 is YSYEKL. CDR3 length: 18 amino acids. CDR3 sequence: CASSRLTGKLAELYTQYF. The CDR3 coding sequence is TGCGCCAGCAGCCGGCTGACGGGAAAACTAGCGGAACTTTATACGCAGTATTTT.

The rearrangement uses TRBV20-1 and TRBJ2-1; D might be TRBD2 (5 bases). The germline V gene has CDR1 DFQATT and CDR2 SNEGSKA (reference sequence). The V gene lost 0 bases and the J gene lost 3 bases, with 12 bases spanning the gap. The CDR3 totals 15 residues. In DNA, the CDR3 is TGCAGTGCTAGAGATCGCGTGGGAGTCTACAATGAGCAGTTCTTC. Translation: CSARDRVGVYNEQFF.

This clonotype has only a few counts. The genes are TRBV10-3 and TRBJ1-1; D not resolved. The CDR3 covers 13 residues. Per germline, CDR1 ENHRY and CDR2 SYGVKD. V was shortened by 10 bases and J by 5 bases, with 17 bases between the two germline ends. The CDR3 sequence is CATRQDAGTEAFF. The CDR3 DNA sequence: TGTGCCACGCGCCAGGACGCCGGGACTGAAGCTTTCTTT.

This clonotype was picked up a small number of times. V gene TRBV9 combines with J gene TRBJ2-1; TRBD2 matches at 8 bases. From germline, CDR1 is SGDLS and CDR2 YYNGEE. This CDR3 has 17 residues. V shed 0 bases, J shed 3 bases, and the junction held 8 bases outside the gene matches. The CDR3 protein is CASSVALAGRFYNEQFF. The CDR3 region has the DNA TGTGCCAGCAGCGTAGCGCTAGCGGGCCGCTTCTACAATGAGCAGTTCTTC.

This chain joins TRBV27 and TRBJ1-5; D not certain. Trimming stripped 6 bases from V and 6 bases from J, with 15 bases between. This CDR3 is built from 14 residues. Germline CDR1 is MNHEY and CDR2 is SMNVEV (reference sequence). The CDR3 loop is CASRSGFESQPQHF. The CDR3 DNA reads TGTGCCAGCAGGAGTGGCTTTGAATCTCAGCCCCAGCATTTT.

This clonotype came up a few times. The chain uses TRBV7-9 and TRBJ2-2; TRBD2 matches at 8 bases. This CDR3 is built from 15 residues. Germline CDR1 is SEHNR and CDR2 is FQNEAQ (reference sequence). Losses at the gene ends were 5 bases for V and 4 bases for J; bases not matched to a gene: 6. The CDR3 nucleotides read TGTGCCAGCAGCCCCGGGAGGGGGAGCACCGGGGAGCTGTTTTTT. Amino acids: CASSPGRGSTGELFF.

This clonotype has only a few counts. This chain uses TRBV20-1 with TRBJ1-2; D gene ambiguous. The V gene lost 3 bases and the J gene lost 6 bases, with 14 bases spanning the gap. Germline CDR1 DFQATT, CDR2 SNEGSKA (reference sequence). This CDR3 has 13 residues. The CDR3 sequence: CSARATGSHGYTF. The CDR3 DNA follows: TGCAGTGCTAGGGCGACGGGCAGCCATGGCTACACCTTC.

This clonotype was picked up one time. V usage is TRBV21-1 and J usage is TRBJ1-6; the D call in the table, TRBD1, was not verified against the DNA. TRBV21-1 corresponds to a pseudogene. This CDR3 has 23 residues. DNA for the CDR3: TGTGCCAGCAGCATATCTGGGGTCCAGGGGGCAGGGGGCCCCCCAAGGGGCAATTCACCCCTCCACTTT. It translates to CASSISGVQGAGGPPRGNSPLHF.

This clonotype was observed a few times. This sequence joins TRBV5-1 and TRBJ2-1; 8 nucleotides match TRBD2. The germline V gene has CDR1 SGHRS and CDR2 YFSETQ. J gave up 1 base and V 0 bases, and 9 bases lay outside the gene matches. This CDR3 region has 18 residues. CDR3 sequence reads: CASSLVVSGTVSYNEQFF. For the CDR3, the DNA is TGCGCCAGCAGCTTGGTGGTTAGCGGGACCGTATCCTACAATGAGCAGTTCTTC.

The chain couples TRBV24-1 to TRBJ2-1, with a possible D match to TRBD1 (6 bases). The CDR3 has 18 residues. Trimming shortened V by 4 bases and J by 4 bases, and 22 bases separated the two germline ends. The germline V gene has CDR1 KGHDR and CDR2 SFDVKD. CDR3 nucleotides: TGTGCCACCAGTGACCCTACATTGAGGGACAAGATATACAATGAGCAGTTCTTC. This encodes CATSDPTLRDKIYNEQFF.

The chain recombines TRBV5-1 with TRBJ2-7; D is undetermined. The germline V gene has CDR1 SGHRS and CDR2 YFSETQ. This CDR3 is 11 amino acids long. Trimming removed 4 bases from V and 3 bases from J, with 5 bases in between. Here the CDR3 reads CASSNHYEQYF. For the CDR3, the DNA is TGCGCCAGCAGCAATCACTACGAGCAGTACTTC.

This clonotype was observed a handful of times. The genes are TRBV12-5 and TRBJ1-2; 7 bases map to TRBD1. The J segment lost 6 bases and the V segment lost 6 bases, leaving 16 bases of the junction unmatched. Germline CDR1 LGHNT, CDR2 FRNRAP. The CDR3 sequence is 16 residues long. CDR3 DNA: TGTGCTAGTGGGCGGATTACAGGGGAACAAAGGGATGGCTACACCTTC. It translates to CASGRITGEQRDGYTF.

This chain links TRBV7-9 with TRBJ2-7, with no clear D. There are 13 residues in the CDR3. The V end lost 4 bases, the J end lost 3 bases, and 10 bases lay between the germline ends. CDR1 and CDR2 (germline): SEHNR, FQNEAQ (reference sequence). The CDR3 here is CASSSGWVYEQYF. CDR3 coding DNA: TGTGCCAGCAGCTCCGGTTGGGTCTACGAGCAGTACTTC.

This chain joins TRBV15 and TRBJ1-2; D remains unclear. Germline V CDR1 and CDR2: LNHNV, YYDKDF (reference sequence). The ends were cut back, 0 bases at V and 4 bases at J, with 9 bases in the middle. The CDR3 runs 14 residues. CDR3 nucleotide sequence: TGTGCCACCAGCAGAGATCGAGAGGCCTATGGCTACACCTTC. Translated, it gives CATSRDREAYGYTF.

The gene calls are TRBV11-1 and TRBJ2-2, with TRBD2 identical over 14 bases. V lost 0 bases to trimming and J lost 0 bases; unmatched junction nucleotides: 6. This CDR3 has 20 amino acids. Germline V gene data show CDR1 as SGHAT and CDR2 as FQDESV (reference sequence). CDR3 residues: CASSLAGTSGSVANTGELFF. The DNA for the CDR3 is TGTGCCAGCAGCTTAGCAGGGACTAGCGGGAGTGTCGCGAACACCGGGGAGCTGTTTTTT.

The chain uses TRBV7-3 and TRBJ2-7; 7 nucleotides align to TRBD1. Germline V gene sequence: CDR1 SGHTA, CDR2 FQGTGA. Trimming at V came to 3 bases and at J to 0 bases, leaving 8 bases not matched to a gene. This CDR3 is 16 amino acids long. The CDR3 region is CASSFGWGQNSYEQYF. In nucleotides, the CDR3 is TGTGCCAGCAGCTTCGGATGGGGACAGAACTCCTACGAGCAGTACTTC.

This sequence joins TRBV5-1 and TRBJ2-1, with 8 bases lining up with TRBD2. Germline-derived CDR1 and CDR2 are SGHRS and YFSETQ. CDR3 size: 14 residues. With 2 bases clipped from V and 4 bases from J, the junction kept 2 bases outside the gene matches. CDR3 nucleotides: TGCGCCAGCAGCTTAGCGGGGGTATACAATGAGCAGTTCTTC. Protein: CASSLAGVYNEQFF.

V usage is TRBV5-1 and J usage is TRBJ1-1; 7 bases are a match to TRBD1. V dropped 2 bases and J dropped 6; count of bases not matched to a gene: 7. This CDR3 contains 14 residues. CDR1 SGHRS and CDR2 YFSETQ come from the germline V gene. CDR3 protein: CASSLQTGKSEAFF. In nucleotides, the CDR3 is TGCGCCAGCAGCTTACAGACAGGGAAGTCTGAAGCTTTCTTT.

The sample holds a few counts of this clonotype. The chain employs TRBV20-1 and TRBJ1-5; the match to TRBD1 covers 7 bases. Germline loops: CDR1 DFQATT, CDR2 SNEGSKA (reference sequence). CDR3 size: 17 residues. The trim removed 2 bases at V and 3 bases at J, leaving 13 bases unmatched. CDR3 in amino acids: CSARLPFTTGFNQPQHF. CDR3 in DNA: TGCAGTGCTAGACTTCCTTTTACGACAGGGTTCAATCAGCCCCAGCATTTT.